This TCR beta chain was profiled in a study of response to subunit inactivated influenza vaccine. Study findings and constraints: The authors offered the suggestion that each seasonal influenza vaccination recruits few new T cells.

Concerning this clonotype: Its antigen is still unknown.

TCRdb re-analysed the RT-PCR reads in MiXCR, keeping a single row per CDR3 protein. The table includes about 190,000 distinct CDR3 sequences, about an eighth detected once. Germline lookup yields CDR1 MNHEY and CDR2 SMNVEV (reference sequence). Unmatched junction bases numbered 12, after V lost 5 bases and J lost 3 bases. The CDR3 contains 16 residues. This specimen consisted of CD8+ T cells sorted from PBMCs, obtained around 5 days after vaccination. This clonotype was obtained from a man aged 50-60 years who received an inactivated influenza vaccine. The J gene is TRBJ2-7, the V gene TRBV27; 8 nucleotides line up with TRBD1. The CDR3: CASSPLSGTGRYEQYF. The CDR3 DNA follows: TGTGCCAGCAGTCCCTTATCCGGGACAGGACGCTACGAGCAGTACTTC.